These T cell receptor beta chains were read from a single sample in a study of T cells in localized non-small cell lung cancer. This table comes from immunoSEQ multiplex PCR, and its TCRdb copy is limited to in-frame clones, with some not included. This sample has roughly 66,000 clones; 75% to 90% occur once, and the top ten carry approximately 2%. The specimen comprised peripheral blood, sampled before any cancer treatment. The receptor source for this set is a woman aged 35-70 years with stage I lung adenocarcinoma. The CDR3 runs from the conserved cysteine through the conserved F or W. Each record gives: V gene, clone size, D gene, J gene, CDR3 DNA, CDR3 protein. The D gene is left open where the match is weak. Clone sizes are given selectively: once, few, many, or a class where the clone is expanded.

V gene: TRBV5-1
clone size: NA
D gene: NA
J gene: TRBJ1-1
CDR3 DNA: TGCGCCAGCAGCCCGGGACCTCCGAACACTGAAGCTTTCTTT
CDR3 protein: CASSPGPPNTEAFF

V gene: TRBV5-4
clone size: NA
D gene: TRBD1
J gene: TRBJ1-1
CDR3 DNA: TGTGCCAGCAGCCCCGGGACAGGGTTGGGTGAAGCTTTCTTT
CDR3 protein: CASSPGTGLGEAFF

V gene: TRBV7-2
clone size: NA
D gene: NA
J gene: TRBJ1-5
CDR3 DNA: TGTGCCAGCAGTAGCAATCGCAATCAGCCCCAGCATTTT
CDR3 protein: CASSSNRNQPQHF

V gene: TRBV7-8
clone size: NA
D gene: TRBD1
J gene: TRBJ1-1
CDR3 DNA: TGTGCCAGCAGCTTAGAGTCAGGGGGCCTTAGATCGGCTTTCTTT
CDR3 protein: CASSLESGGLRSAFF

V gene: TRBV6-5
clone size: NA
D gene: NA
J gene: TRBJ1-4
CDR3 DNA: TGTGCCAGCGGGAGACAGTCGGGTGAAAAACTGTTTTTT
CDR3 protein: CASGRQSGEKLFF

V gene: TRBV9
clone size: once
D gene: NA
J gene: TRBJ2-6
CDR3 DNA: TGTGCCAGCAGCGTAGGCACAGGCGGGGGGGCCAACGTCCTGACTTTC
CDR3 protein: CASSVGTGGGANVLTF

V gene: TRBV7-6
clone size: NA
D gene: NA
J gene: TRBJ1-1
CDR3 DNA: TGTGCCAGCAGCTTAGCGGTAGGCACTGAAGCTTTCTTT
CDR3 protein: CASSLAVGTEAFF

V gene: TRBV6-1
clone size: NA
D gene: NA
J gene: TRBJ1-4
CDR3 DNA: TGTGCCAGCAGCCCCCGGATCGCAACTAATGAAAAACTGTTTTTT
CDR3 protein: CASSPRIATNEKLFF

V gene: TRBV14
clone size: NA
D gene: NA
J gene: TRBJ1-2
CDR3 DNA: TGTGCCAGCAGCCAAGACGTAGGGGGTATCTATGGCTACACCTTC
CDR3 protein: CASSQDVGGIYGYTF

V gene: TRBV5-6
clone size: once
D gene: TRBD2
J gene: TRBJ2-5
CDR3 DNA: TGTGCCAGCAGCTACTTAGCGGGAGGAGAGACCCAGTACTTC
CDR3 protein: CASSYLAGGETQYF

V gene: TRBV4-3
clone size: NA
D gene: TRBD2
J gene: TRBJ2-3
CDR3 DNA: TGCGCCAGCAGCCACCGGTTAGCGGGAGAGGGAGATACGCAGTATTTT
CDR3 protein: CASSHRLAGEGDTQYF

V gene: TRBV9
clone size: NA
D gene: NA
J gene: TRBJ2-3
CDR3 DNA: TGTGCCAGCAGCCCTTTTGGGGGAACAGCGGATACGCAGTATTTT
CDR3 protein: CASSPFGGTADTQYF

V gene: TRBV5-8
clone size: NA
D gene: NA
J gene: TRBJ1-1
CDR3 DNA: TGTGCCAGCAGCTATGGCCCTGAAGCTTTCTTT
CDR3 protein: CASSYGPEAFF

V gene: TRBV10-3
clone size: NA
D gene: NA
J gene: TRBJ1-1
CDR3 DNA: TGTGCCATCAGTGAGAGGGGGTGGGAGAACACTGAAGCTTTCTTT
CDR3 protein: CAISERGWENTEAFF

V gene: TRBV28
clone size: NA
D gene: NA
J gene: TRBJ1-4
CDR3 DNA: TGTGCCAGCACCTCCCCTTCTGCAACTAATGAAAAACTGTTTTTT
CDR3 protein: CASTSPSATNEKLFF

V gene: TRBV28
clone size: NA
D gene: TRBD1
J gene: TRBJ1-2
CDR3 DNA: TGTGCCAGCAGTTTATTCGGGACAGGGGACTATGGCTACACCTTC
CDR3 protein: CASSLFGTGDYGYTF

V gene: TRBV6-5
clone size: NA
D gene: TRBD1
J gene: TRBJ1-2
CDR3 DNA: TGTGCCAGCAGCTCAACCGGGACAGGGAACTATGGCTACACCTTC
CDR3 protein: CASSSTGTGNYGYTF

V gene: TRBV6-5
clone size: NA
D gene: NA
J gene: TRBJ2-7
CDR3 DNA: TGTGCCAGCAGTTATCATAAGAGCTCCTACGAGCAGTACTTC
CDR3 protein: CASSYHKSSYEQYF

V gene: TRBV7-2
clone size: NA
D gene: TRBD2
J gene: TRBJ2-5
CDR3 DNA: TGTGCCAGCAGCTTGCTAGCGGGGGGCGGGGAGACCCAGTACTTC
CDR3 protein: CASSLLAGGGETQYF

V gene: TRBV11-2
clone size: NA
D gene: NA
J gene: TRBJ2-7
CDR3 DNA: TGTGCCAGCAGCCGGGATGCAGGGCGAATTTACGAGCAGTACTTC
CDR3 protein: CASSRDAGRIYEQYF

V gene: TRBV6-1
clone size: NA
D gene: NA
J gene: TRBJ2-7
CDR3 DNA: TGTGCCACCCAACCGATCCCTTCCTCCTACGAGCAGTACTTC
CDR3 protein: CATQPIPSSYEQYF

V gene: TRBV6-6
clone size: NA
D gene: NA
J gene: TRBJ1-3
CDR3 DNA: TGTGCCAGCAGTTACGGTGGAAACACCATATATTTT
CDR3 protein: CASSYGGNTIYF

V gene: TRBV7-9
clone size: NA
D gene: NA
J gene: TRBJ2-1
CDR3 DNA: TGTGCCAGCAGAAAGGTTGTGGGCTCCTACAATGAGCAGTTCTTC
CDR3 protein: CASRKVVGSYNEQFF

V gene: TRBV5-1
clone size: NA
D gene: TRBD2
J gene: TRBJ2-7
CDR3 DNA: TGCGCCAGCAGCCCCGGGACTAGCGGCAACTACGAGCAGTACTTC
CDR3 protein: CASSPGTSGNYEQYF

V gene: TRBV5-5
clone size: NA
D gene: NA
J gene: TRBJ1-4
CDR3 DNA: TGTGCCAGCAGCCCCACAGAGAGCAATGAAAAACTGTTTTTT
CDR3 protein: CASSPTESNEKLFF

V gene: TRBV28
clone size: NA
D gene: NA
J gene: TRBJ2-7
CDR3 DNA: TGTGCCAGCAGTTTGTCTGCCCCGGGCGGGCACTACGAGCAGTACTTC
CDR3 protein: CASSLSAPGGHYEQYF

V gene: TRBV18
clone size: NA
D gene: NA
J gene: TRBJ1-1
CDR3 DNA: TGTGCCAGCTCACCCGTCACTGAAGCTTTCTTT
CDR3 protein: CASSPVTEAFF

V gene: TRBV6-5
clone size: NA
D gene: NA
J gene: TRBJ2-1
CDR3 DNA: TGTGCCGTACAGGCGTCCGGCTCCTACAATGAGCAGTTCTTC
CDR3 protein: CAVQASGSYNEQFF

V gene: TRBV19
clone size: NA
D gene: TRBD2
J gene: TRBJ2-5
CDR3 DNA: TGTGCCACCGGGGGACTAGCGGGGGGTCAAGAGACCCAGTACTTC
CDR3 protein: CATGGLAGGQETQYF

V gene: TRBV19
clone size: NA
D gene: TRBD2
J gene: TRBJ2-2
CDR3 DNA: TGTGCCACCCTCCGTCTTGCGGGAGGACTCAACACCGGGGAGCTGTTTTTT
CDR3 protein: CATLRLAGGLNTGELFF

V gene: TRBV30
clone size: once
D gene: NA
J gene: TRBJ1-4
CDR3 DNA: TGTGCCTGGAGATTCAGGACTCTGGGGGAAAAACTGTTTTTT
CDR3 protein: CAWRFRTLGEKLFF

V gene: TRBV7-9
clone size: once
D gene: NA
J gene: TRBJ1-1
CDR3 DNA: TGTGCCAGCAGCTTAGATCCCAACACTGAAGCTTTCTTT
CDR3 protein: CASSLDPNTEAFF

V gene: TRBV11-2
clone size: NA
D gene: TRBD1
J gene: TRBJ2-7
CDR3 DNA: TGTGCCAGCAGCTTAGGACAGGGGGTCTGGTACGAGCAGTACTTC
CDR3 protein: CASSLGQGVWYEQYF

V gene: TRBV15
clone size: NA
D gene: NA
J gene: TRBJ1-1
CDR3 DNA: TGTGCCACCAGCAGAGACCTGGAGGGGGTTTACACTGAAGCTTTCTTT
CDR3 protein: CATSRDLEGVYTEAFF

V gene: TRBV11-3
clone size: once
D gene: NA
J gene: TRBJ2-7
CDR3 DNA: TGTGCCAGCAGCTTAGATCGGGGCTGGGGTTACGAGCAGTACTTC
CDR3 protein: CASSLDRGWGYEQYF

V gene: TRBV14
clone size: NA
D gene: NA
J gene: TRBJ1-2
CDR3 DNA: TGTGCCAGCAGCCAATTTGTTGGCGGGGGTTCGGACTATGGCTACACCTTC
CDR3 protein: CASSQFVGGGSDYGYTF

V gene: TRBV2
clone size: few
D gene: NA
J gene: TRBJ1-5
CDR3 DNA: TGTGCCAGCAGTGAGACAGGACCCAATCAGCCCCAGCATTTT
CDR3 protein: CASSETGPNQPQHF

V gene: TRBV6-5
clone size: NA
D gene: NA
J gene: TRBJ1-5
CDR3 DNA: TGTGCCAGCAGTTACTCAATGGGGAATCAGCCCCAGCATTTT
CDR3 protein: CASSYSMGNQPQHF

V gene: TRBV27
clone size: NA
D gene: NA
J gene: TRBJ1-4
CDR3 DNA: TGTGCCAGCAGACGGGACGGCGCAACTAATGAAAAACTGTTTTTT
CDR3 protein: CASRRDGATNEKLFF

V gene: TRBV18
clone size: once
D gene: TRBD1
J gene: TRBJ1-1
CDR3 DNA: TGTGCCAGCTCACCTACCGGGACAGGGGGCAGCGCTGAAGCTTTCTTT
CDR3 protein: CASSPTGTGGSAEAFF

V gene: TRBV28
clone size: NA
D gene: TRBD1
J gene: TRBJ1-2
CDR3 DNA: TGTGCCAGCACCCTAGGGACAGGGGGCGGGAGAGACTATGGCTACACCTTC
CDR3 protein: CASTLGTGGGRDYGYTF

V gene: TRBV4-2
clone size: NA
D gene: TRBD1
J gene: TRBJ1-1
CDR3 DNA: TGTGCCAGCAGCCACCCGGGACAGGGGACTGAAGCTTTCTTT
CDR3 protein: CASSHPGQGTEAFF

V gene: TRBV6-5
clone size: NA
D gene: TRBD1
J gene: TRBJ2-1
CDR3 DNA: TGTGCCAGCAGTTACTCAACAGGGGAAAAGGGTGAGCAGTTCTTC
CDR3 protein: CASSYSTGEKGEQFF

V gene: TRBV14
clone size: NA
D gene: TRBD2
J gene: TRBJ2-1
CDR3 DNA: TGTGCCAGCAGCCAAGATGTGATTGGGGACGGCGGGAGAACTTACTCCTACAATGAGCAGTTCTTC
CDR3 protein: CASSQDVIGDGGRTYSYNEQFF

V gene: TRBV9
clone size: once
D gene: NA
J gene: TRBJ1-5
CDR3 DNA: TGTGCCAGCAGCGGGTTCGAGGGGCCCCAGCATTTT
CDR3 protein: CASSGFEGPQHF

V gene: TRBV6-5
clone size: NA
D gene: NA
J gene: TRBJ2-3
CDR3 DNA: TGTGCCAGCAGAGCAGGGCTTAGCACAGATACGCAGTATTTT
CDR3 protein: CASRAGLSTDTQYF

V gene: TRBV30
clone size: few
D gene: NA
J gene: TRBJ1-2
CDR3 DNA: TGTGCCTGGAGTCTCCAAGGGGGGTTGTATGGCTACACCTTC
CDR3 protein: CAWSLQGGLYGYTF

V gene: TRBV6-6
clone size: NA
D gene: NA
J gene: TRBJ2-3
CDR3 DNA: TGTGCCAGCAGAACCCAGGGACTTTCGACGACAGATACGCAGTATTTT
CDR3 protein: CASRTQGLSTTDTQYF

V gene: TRBV28
clone size: NA
D gene: NA
J gene: TRBJ1-5
CDR3 DNA: TGTGCCAGCAATCAGATCAATCAGCCCCAGCATTTT
CDR3 protein: CASNQINQPQHF

V gene: TRBV28
clone size: NA
D gene: NA
J gene: TRBJ1-5
CDR3 DNA: TGTGCCAGCAGTTTTCTGCAGGGCTCCCCAAGGGACCGCAATTGGGGGTTAAGCAATCAGCCCCAGCATTTT
CDR3 protein: CASSFLQGSPRDRNWGLSNQPQHF

V gene: TRBV6-5
clone size: NA
D gene: TRBD2
J gene: TRBJ2-1
CDR3 DNA: TGTGCCAGCAGTTACGGACTATTAGCGGGAAGGGATGAGCAGTTCTTC
CDR3 protein: CASSYGLLAGRDEQFF

V gene: TRBV2
clone size: once
D gene: NA
J gene: TRBJ2-5
CDR3 DNA: TGTGCCAGCAATCCCCGGGACTTACAAGAGACCCAGTACTTC
CDR3 protein: CASNPRDLQETQYF

V gene: TRBV19
clone size: few
D gene: NA
J gene: TRBJ2-3
CDR3 DNA: TGTGCCAGTAGTCGTTCCATTTCGCTCACAGATACGCAGTATTTT
CDR3 protein: CASSRSISLTDTQYF

V gene: TRBV11-2
clone size: NA
D gene: NA
J gene: TRBJ1-1
CDR3 DNA: TGTGCCAGCAGCTTAGAAGCAGTGGGCAGGGGCACTGAAGCTTTCTTT
CDR3 protein: CASSLEAVGRGTEAFF

V gene: TRBV30
clone size: NA
D gene: NA
J gene: TRBJ2-7
CDR3 DNA: TGTGCCTGGAGTGTACCCGGGGAGGGGGGCTACGAGCAGTACTTC
CDR3 protein: CAWSVPGEGGYEQYF

V gene: TRBV5-1
clone size: NA
D gene: NA
J gene: TRBJ1-3
CDR3 DNA: TGCGCCAGCAGCTTGGGAGGGGTTGGAAACACCATATATTTT
CDR3 protein: CASSLGGVGNTIYF

V gene: TRBV19
clone size: NA
D gene: NA
J gene: TRBJ2-2
CDR3 DNA: TGTGCCAGTAGTGTGGGACTGAGCACCGGGGAGCTGTTTTTT
CDR3 protein: CASSVGLSTGELFF